A single sample gave rise to the 7 T cell receptor beta chains below, sequenced in a study of identical twins. TCRdb itself ran the 5' RACE reads through MiXCR, one entry per CDR3 protein. The table lists 1.5 million to 2 million distinct CDR3 sequences, under 35% of them singletons. The specimen was cord blood. These receptors all stem from a newborn girl in good health.

The V and J genes are TRBV5-1 and TRBJ2-7; D gene uncertain. The V and J ends lost 0 bases and 2 bases respectively, with 9 bases between them. Germline values: CDR1 SGHRS, CDR2 YFSETQ. The CDR3 consists of 14 residues. The CDR3 DNA reads as TGCGCCAGCAGCTTGGATCTTCCGCCCTACGAGCAGTACTTC. Protein: CASSLDLPPYEQYF.

This chain connects TRBV27 to TRBJ1-1, with D possibly TRBD1 on 6 matching bases. The length of the CDR3 is 13 residues. Germline lookup yields CDR1 MNHEY and CDR2 SMNVEV (reference sequence). V shed 3 bases and J shed 8 bases, with 13 bases lying between them. This CDR3 is CASSLYWGLEAFF. The CDR3 bases are TGTGCCAGCAGTTTGTATTGGGGGCTCGAAGCTTTCTTT.

This clonotype has more than one count but fewer than ten. The gene calls are TRBV3-1 and TRBJ1-6, with D possibly matching TRBD1 (5 bases). CDR1 and CDR2 (germline): LGHDT, YNNKEL (reference sequence). This CDR3 is built from 14 residues. V was trimmed by 1 base and J by 10 bases, leaving 11 bases between them. The CDR3, as DNA: TGTGCCAGCAGCCAAGGGCAGGGAGACTCACCCCTCCACTTT. This sequence encodes CASSQGQGDSPLHF. The full variable domain, with the rest looked up from reference TRBV3-1 and TRBJ1-6, is DTAVSQTPKYLVTQMGNDKSIKCEQNLGHDTMYWYKQDSKKFLKIMFSYNNKELIINETVPNRFSPKSPDKAHLNLHINSLELGDSAVYFCASSQGQGDSPLHFGNGTRLTVT.

The chain couples TRBV27 to TRBJ1-3; a weak D match, TRBD1 (6 bases). The CDR3 has 16 residues. Germline V CDR1 and CDR2: MNHEY, SMNVEV (reference sequence). Trimming stripped 5 bases from V and 4 bases from J, with 18 bases between. The CDR3: CASSPRGGLKGNTIYF. CDR3 coding DNA: TGTGCCAGCAGTCCCCGGGGGGGGCTGAAGGGAAACACCATATATTTT.

This clonotype showed up just a few times. The genes are TRBV29-1 and TRBJ2-7; tentatively, D is TRBD1 or TRBD2 (5 bases each). Trimming took 5 bases from V and 5 from J, leaving 16 bases between them. Germline assignment: CDR1 SQVTM and CDR2 ANQGSEA. This CDR3 region has 13 residues. The CDR3, as DNA: TGCAGCGTTAGAGGGGTGCTCCTGGACGAGCAGTACTTC. The encoded protein is CSVRGVLLDEQYF.

The gene calls are TRBV6-6 and TRBJ2-5, with a tentative D call TRBD1 (6 bases). Deletions cut 0 bases from V and 2 bases from J, with 16 bases between. The CDR3 sequence is 17 residues long. The germline V gene has CDR1 MNHNY and CDR2 SVGAGI (reference sequence). The DNA of the CDR3 is TGTGCCAGCAGTTACTCGATCGGAGGCAGGGGTCAAGAGACCCAGTACTTC. The encoded protein is CASSYSIGGRGQETQYF.

The V call is TRBV7-2, the J call TRBJ1-3; D may be TRBD1 (6 bases). Germline V gene lookup returns CDR1 SGHTA and CDR2 FQGNSA. This CDR3 contains 15 residues. V was shortened by 5 bases and J by 2 bases, with 13 bases between the two germline ends. The CDR3 region is CASSPTGRTGNTIYF. The CDR3 DNA reads as TGTGCCAGCAGCCCTACAGGGAGAACTGGAAACACCATATATTTT.